Below are 29 T cell receptor beta chains sequenced from a single sample in a study of response to subunit inactivated influenza vaccine (dated by TCRdb to the late 2010s). Receptors were amplified or captured by RT-PCR. The sample was run on an Illumina HiSeq 2500. TCRdb trimmed the raw reads at Q25, called clones with MiXCR and kept productive beta chains. Rows with one shared CDR3 protein collapse into an entry with the most common genes and DNA. This sample holds more than 550,000 distinct CDR3 sequences; approximately 12% were observed only once. The ten largest clones take up about 9.4% of the sample. This specimen was PBMCs from blood, taken on the day of vaccination. These receptors originate from a man aged 50 to 59 who received an inactivated influenza vaccine. Donor details come from another sample of the same person, matched by shared clones.

This clonotype was seen only a few times. The chain joins TRBV5-5 to TRBJ1-4; D gene ambiguous. CDR3 length equals 15 residues. Germline V lookup: CDR1 SGHKS, CDR2 YYEKEE (reference sequence). Trimming stripped 0 bases from V and 6 bases from J, with 12 bases between. Here the CDR3 DNA reads TGTGCCAGCAGCTTGGTCGTCGGGAGGCATGAAAAACTGTTTTTT. Its translation is CASSLVVGRHEKLFF.

The CDR3 DNA is TGTGCCAGCAGTTCACCCGAGCGGGGGGGAACAGATACGCAGTATTTT. It encodes CASSSPERGGTDTQYF. This rearrangement joins TRBV12-3 or TRBV12-4 to TRBJ2-3; 10 bases line up with TRBD2. CDR3 size: 16 residues. V trimming: 4 bases; J trimming: 3 bases; junction bases outside the gene matches: 7.

This clonotype was detected only a few times. The CDR3 region is CASGSGSSYNEQFF. DNA of the CDR3: TGTGCCAGCGGTAGTGGGAGCTCCTACAATGAGCAGTTCTTC. The V gene is TRBV2, the J gene TRBJ2-1, with a weak D call TRBD2 (5 bases). This CDR3 has 14 residues. V was shortened by 8 bases and J by 0 bases, with 11 bases between the two germline ends. Germline CDR1 SNHLY, CDR2 FYNNEI.

There are a few counts of this clonotype. The V gene is TRBV3-1, the J gene TRBJ2-1, with D perhaps being TRBD1 or TRBD2 (5 bases each). The V and J ends lost 4 bases and 1 base respectively, with 14 bases between them. The germline CDR1 and CDR2 sequences are LGHDT and YNNKEL (reference sequence). The CDR3 spans 16 residues. CDR3 bases: TGTGCCAGCAGCCTACAGCCGGGACGGTCCTACAATGAGCAGTTCTTC. Translating gives CASSLQPGRSYNEQFF.

The genes are TRBV12-3 or TRBV12-4 and TRBJ2-3, with 11 nucleotides matching TRBD2. Germline trimming cut 0 bases from V and 7 bases from J; bases unmatched to any gene: 3. The length of the CDR3 is 15 residues. The CDR3 DNA reads as TGTGCCAGCAGTTTAGCTAGCGGGGGGGCAAATACGCAGTATTTT. This translates into CASSLASGGANTQYF.

At least ten counts were recorded for this clonotype. The chain is built from TRBV12-3 or TRBV12-4 and TRBJ1-2, with 7 positions matching TRBD1. Germline trimming cut 5 bases from V and 3 bases from J; bases unmatched to any gene: 15. The CDR3 spans 17 residues. This CDR3 reads CASSDRALIGEDYGYTF. CDR3 nucleotide sequence: TGTGCCAGCAGTGACAGGGCTTTAATTGGGGAGGACTATGGCTACACCTTC.

This clonotype was found a few times. The chain links TRBV5-1 to TRBJ2-1, with 8 bases matching TRBD2. After removal of 0 bases from V and 2 bases from J, the junction contained 16 bases not matched to a gene. Germline V gene lookup returns CDR1 SGHRS and CDR2 YFSETQ. CDR3 length equals 20 residues. As DNA, the CDR3 is TGCGCCAGCAGCTTGGCATTGCTAGCGGGCCAAGGAAGGGCCTACAATGAGCAGTTCTTC. This gives the protein CASSLALLAGQGRAYNEQFF.

The rearrangement links TRBV9 to TRBJ2-7; a weak D match, TRBD2 (5 bases). V was trimmed by 3 bases and J by 3 bases, leaving 10 bases between them. Germline-derived CDR1 and CDR2 are SGDLS and YYNGEE. CDR3 length equals 13 residues. CDR3 residues: CASSGGRDYEQYF. The CDR3 DNA sequence: TGTGCCAGCAGCGGAGGACGGGACTACGAGCAGTACTTC.

This chain's CDR3 is CSARVPPTDTQYF. In nucleotides, the CDR3 is TGCAGTGCTAGGGTCCCTCCTACGGATACGCAGTATTTT. This sequence joins TRBV20-1 and TRBJ2-3; no reliable D call. CDR3 length: 13 amino acids. Per germline, CDR1 DFQATT and CDR2 SNEGSKA (reference sequence). Trimming left V 3 bases short and J 6 bases short, with 13 bases between.

This clonotype came up many times. The chain uses TRBV5-8 and TRBJ1-5, with D uncertain. Per the germline V gene, CDR1 is SGHTS and CDR2 is YDEGEE. The V and J ends lost 1 base and 4 bases respectively, with 6 bases between them. The CDR3 runs to 13 residues. CDR3 nucleotides: TGTGCCAGCAGCTTGTCCAGGAATCAGCCCCAGCATTTT. Translated: CASSLSRNQPQHF.

This clonotype was seen only a few times. V usage is TRBV9 and J usage is TRBJ2-5; 10 bases are a match to TRBD2. V gave up 3 bases and J gave up 7 bases; unmatched junction bases: 18. This CDR3 comprises 18 residues. Germline V lookup: CDR1 SGDLS, CDR2 YYNGEE. CDR3 DNA sequence: TGTGCCAGCAGCGCAACTATCGACCTAGCGGGGGATTATGGGACCCAGTACTTC. It is translated as CASSATIDLAGDYGTQYF.

This clonotype occurred a few times. The genes are TRBV5-6 and TRBJ2-1, with TRBD2 matching 9 bases. Per the germline V gene, CDR1 is SGHDT and CDR2 is YYEEEE. The CDR3 runs 16 residues. J gave up 2 bases and V 0 bases, and 3 bases lay outside the gene matches. CDR3 DNA sequence: TGTGCCAGCAGCTTGGATCCTAGCGGGACCTACAATGAGCAGTTCTTC. Translating it yields CASSLDPSGTYNEQFF.

This clonotype was observed a handful of times. V is TRBV2 and J is TRBJ2-5; D is ambiguous. The germline CDR1 and CDR2 sequences are SNHLY and FYNNEI. CDR3 length: 13 amino acids. V dropped 0 bases and J dropped 1 base, with 3 bases sitting between them. CDR3 DNA: TGTGCCAGCAGTGAAGCCGTCCAAGAGACCCAGTACTTC. Encoded protein: CASSEAVQETQYF.

The chain combines TRBV25-1 with TRBJ1-6; weak D call: TRBD1 (6 bases). Trimming took off 4 bases at V and 11 bases at J, with 15 bases between the two ends. The CDR3 runs 14 residues. From germline, CDR1 is MGHDK and CDR2 SYGVNS. For the CDR3, the DNA is TGTGCCAGCAGTGGAGGGGGATTCGTAGCACCCCTCCACTTT. As protein: CASSGGGFVAPLHF.

This clonotype turned up a few times. The chain is built from TRBV28 and TRBJ2-7; 7 nucleotides match TRBD1. The V and J ends lost 7 bases and 4 bases, in that order; junction bases with no gene match: 7. CDR3 size: 13 residues. Germline values: CDR1 MDHEN, CDR2 SYDVKM. The CDR3 region has the DNA TGTGCCAGCACAGGGGGATATCTGTACGAGCAGTACTTC. This encodes CASTGGYLYEQYF.

V is TRBV20-1 and J is TRBJ1-4; TRBD1 matches 8 bases. The germline V gene has CDR1 DFQATT and CDR2 SNEGSKA (reference sequence). The CDR3 totals 15 residues. Unmatched junction bases numbered 6, after V lost 3 bases and J lost 3 bases. The CDR3 spells CSASTGGSSNEKLFF. The CDR3 coding sequence is TGCAGTGCTAGTACAGGGGGTTCGTCTAATGAAAAACTGTTTTTT.

At least ten counts were recorded for this clonotype. The chain combines TRBV5-1 with TRBJ2-3; 8 nucleotides line up with TRBD1. V was clipped by 4 bases and J by 6 bases; unmatched bases: 4. The V gene's germline CDR1 is SGHRS and CDR2 YFSETQ. This CDR3 comprises 13 residues. The CDR3 here is CASSLDRADTQYF. The CDR3 bases are TGCGCCAGCAGCCTGGACAGGGCCGATACGCAGTATTTT.

J is TRBJ1-4 and V is TRBV25-1; no reliable D call. This CDR3 comprises 13 residues. The germline CDR1 and CDR2 sequences are MGHDK and SYGVNS. With 5 bases removed from V and 8 bases from J, the gap between germline ends came to 12 bases. In nucleotides, the CDR3 is TGTGCCAGCAGTCCGCTCCCAGGCGAAAAACTGTTTTTT. Translating it yields CASSPLPGEKLFF.

This clonotype was seen many times. The chain couples TRBV28 to TRBJ2-1; possibly TRBD2 for D (6 bases). V lost 3 bases and J 6 bases, leaving 12 bases between the germline ends. CDR3 length: 14 residues. The germline V gene has CDR1 MDHEN and CDR2 SYDVKM. For the CDR3, the DNA is TGTGCCAGCAGTTTGGGGGGAACTGGCAATGAGCAGTTCTTC. Translating it yields CASSLGGTGNEQFF.

This clonotype appeared a few times. This chain joins TRBV6-2 or TRBV6-3 and TRBJ1-1; 7 nucleotides align to TRBD1. The CDR3 is made up of 14 amino acids. Germline lookup yields CDR1 MNHEY and CDR2 SVGEGT. Unmatched junction bases numbered 11, after V lost 6 bases and J lost 7 bases. The CDR3 region has the DNA TGTGCCAGCAGACCCTCAGGGGGGGGCGATGAAGCTTTCTTT. Translated, it gives CASRPSGGGDEAFF.

This sequence joins TRBV12-3 or TRBV12-4 and TRBJ1-6; possible D gene TRBD1, 5 bases. Trimming took off 1 base at V and 13 bases at J, with 17 bases between the two ends. This CDR3 is 15 amino acids long. The CDR3, as DNA: TGTGCCAGCAGTTTAGAAGGGACCGCTTCAACCCCCCTCCACTTT. Translating it yields CASSLEGTASTPLHF.

This clonotype was detected a few times. The chain couples TRBV9 to TRBJ2-4, with D uncertain. V dropped 1 base and J dropped 0 bases, with 11 bases sitting between them. CDR1 and CDR2 (germline): SGDLS, YYNGEE. The CDR3 is 16 amino acids. In DNA form, the CDR3 reads TGTGCCAGCAGCGTAACCCCCGTACTAGCCAAAAACATTCAGTACTTC. This gives the protein CASSVTPVLAKNIQYF.

The chain employs TRBV5-1 and TRBJ1-2, with D perhaps matching TRBD1 (6 bases). Germline lookup yields CDR1 SGHRS and CDR2 YFSETQ. Trimming removed 4 bases from V and 4 bases from J, with 11 bases in between. This CDR3 comprises 13 residues. The CDR3 nucleotides read TGCGCCAGCAGCACGCCGGACAGCTATGGCTACACCTTC. As protein: CASSTPDSYGYTF.

This clonotype was seen many times. The chain joins TRBV7-2 to TRBJ2-1; 7 positions match TRBD2. This CDR3 comprises 13 residues. CDR1 is SGHTA and CDR2 is FQGNSA in the germline V gene. Trimming at V came to 2 bases and at J to 12 bases, leaving 7 bases not matched to a gene. CDR3 coding DNA: TGTGCCAGCAGCTTATCTAGCGGAGCAGGGCAGTTCTTC. Translation: CASSLSSGAGQFF. The entire variable domain, with the rest obtained from reference TRBV7-2 and TRBJ2-1, is as follows: GAGVSQSPSNKVTEKGKDVELRCDPISGHTALYWYRQSLGQGLEFLIYFQGNSAPDKSGLPSDRFSAERTGGSVSTLTIQRTQQEDSAVYLCASSLSSGAGQFFGPGTRLTVL.

This clonotype was observed many times. This chain uses TRBV12-3 or TRBV12-4 with TRBJ2-1; D is uncertain. V lost 6 bases and J 0 bases, leaving 12 bases between the germline ends. This CDR3 is 15 amino acids long. The CDR3 reads CASSPGGSSYNEQFF. The CDR3 coding sequence is TGTGCCAGCAGCCCCGGTGGCAGCTCCTACAATGAGCAGTTCTTC.

Many counts were recorded for this clonotype. V and J are TRBV12-3 or TRBV12-4 and TRBJ1-5, with 11 positions matching TRBD1. The J segment lost 4 bases and the V segment lost 7 bases, leaving 6 bases of the junction unmatched. This CDR3 region has 15 residues. This CDR3 reads CASTGQGAPNQPQHF. CDR3 bases: TGTGCCAGCACCGGACAGGGGGCTCCTAATCAGCCCCAGCATTTT.

This clonotype was seen a few times. The gene calls are TRBV5-1 and TRBJ2-3; D unresolved. This CDR3 is built from 15 residues. Between the trimmed V and J ends, which lost 4 bases and 2 bases, there was a span of 14 bases. Germline V gives CDR1 SGHRS, CDR2 YFSETQ. The CDR3 DNA reads as TGCGCCAGCAGCAAAGGTGTGGGTGACACAGATACGCAGTATTTT. It is translated as CASSKGVGDTDTQYF.

This clonotype has a handful of counts. The chain combines TRBV9 with TRBJ2-7, with D possibly being TRBD2 (6 bases). CDR1 and CDR2 (germline): SGDLS, YYNGEE. Trimming pared 3 bases from V and 6 bases from J, leaving 10 bases between. The length of the CDR3 is 12 residues. CDR3 nucleotides: TGTGCCAGCAGCGGACTAGACCCCGAGCAGTACTTC. This encodes CASSGLDPEQYF.

The V gene is TRBV12-3 or TRBV12-4, the J gene TRBJ2-5, with 8 bases fitting TRBD1. V gave up 5 bases and J gave up 6 bases; unmatched junction bases: 8. The CDR3 has 14 residues. The CDR3 reads CASSPPGQAKTQYF. DNA for the CDR3: TGTGCCAGCAGTCCCCCGGGACAGGCGAAGACCCAGTACTTC.